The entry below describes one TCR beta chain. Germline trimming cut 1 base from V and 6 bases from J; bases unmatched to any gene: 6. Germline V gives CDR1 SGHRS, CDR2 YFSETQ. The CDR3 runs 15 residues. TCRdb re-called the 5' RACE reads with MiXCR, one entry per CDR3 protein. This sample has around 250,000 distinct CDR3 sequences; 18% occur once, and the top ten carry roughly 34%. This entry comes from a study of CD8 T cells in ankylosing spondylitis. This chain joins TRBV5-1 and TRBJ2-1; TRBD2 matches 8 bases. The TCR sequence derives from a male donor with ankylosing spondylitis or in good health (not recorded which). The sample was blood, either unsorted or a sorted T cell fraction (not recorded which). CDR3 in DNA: TGCGCCAGCAGCTTGACGGGACTAGGGCCCAATGAGCAGTTCTTC. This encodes CASSLTGLGPNEQFF.